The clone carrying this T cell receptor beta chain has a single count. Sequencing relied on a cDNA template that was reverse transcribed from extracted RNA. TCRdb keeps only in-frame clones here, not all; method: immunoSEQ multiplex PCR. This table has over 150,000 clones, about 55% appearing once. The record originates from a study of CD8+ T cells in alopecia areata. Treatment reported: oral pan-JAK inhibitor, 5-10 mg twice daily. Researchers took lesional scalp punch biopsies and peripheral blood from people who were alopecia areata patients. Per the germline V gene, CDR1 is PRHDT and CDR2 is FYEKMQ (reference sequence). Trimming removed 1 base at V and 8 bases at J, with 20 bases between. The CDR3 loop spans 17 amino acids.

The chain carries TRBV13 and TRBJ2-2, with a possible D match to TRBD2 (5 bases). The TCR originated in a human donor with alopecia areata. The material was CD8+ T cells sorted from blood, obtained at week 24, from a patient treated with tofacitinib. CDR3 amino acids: CASSLDGSKRLGGELFF. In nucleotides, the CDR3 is TGTGCCAGCAGCTTAGACGGGTCGAAGCGGCTGGGTGGGGAGCTGTTTTTT.